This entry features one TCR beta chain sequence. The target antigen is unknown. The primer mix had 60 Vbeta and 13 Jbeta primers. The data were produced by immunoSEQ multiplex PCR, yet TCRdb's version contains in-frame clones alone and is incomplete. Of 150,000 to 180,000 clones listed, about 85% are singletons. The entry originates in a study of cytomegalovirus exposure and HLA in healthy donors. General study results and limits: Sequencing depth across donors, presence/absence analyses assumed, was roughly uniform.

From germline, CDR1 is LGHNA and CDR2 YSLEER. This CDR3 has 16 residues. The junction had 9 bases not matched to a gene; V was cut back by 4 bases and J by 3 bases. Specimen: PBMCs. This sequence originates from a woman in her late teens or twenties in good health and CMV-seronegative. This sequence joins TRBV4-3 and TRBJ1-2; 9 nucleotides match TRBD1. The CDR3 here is CASSPPTGTGHYGYTF. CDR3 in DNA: TGCGCCAGCAGCCCCCCCACCGGGACAGGGCACTATGGCTACACCTTC.